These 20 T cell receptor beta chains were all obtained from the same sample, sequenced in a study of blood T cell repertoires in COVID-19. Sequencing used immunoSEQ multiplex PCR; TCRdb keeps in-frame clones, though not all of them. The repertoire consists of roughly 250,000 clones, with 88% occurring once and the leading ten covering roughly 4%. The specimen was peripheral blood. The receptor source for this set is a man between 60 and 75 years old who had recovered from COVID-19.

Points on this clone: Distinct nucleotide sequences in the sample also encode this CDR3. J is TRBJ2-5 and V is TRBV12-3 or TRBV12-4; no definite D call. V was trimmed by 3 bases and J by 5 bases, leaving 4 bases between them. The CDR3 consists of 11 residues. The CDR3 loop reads CASSFGETQYF. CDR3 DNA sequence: TGTGCCAGCAGTTTCGGTGAGACCCAGTACTTC.

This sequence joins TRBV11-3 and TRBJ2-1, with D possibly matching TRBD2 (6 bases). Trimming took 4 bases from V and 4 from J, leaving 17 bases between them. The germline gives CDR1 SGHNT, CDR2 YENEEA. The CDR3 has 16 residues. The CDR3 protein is CASSSGLFGEYNEQFF. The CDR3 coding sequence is TGTGCCAGCAGCTCGGGACTTTTTGGTGAATACAATGAGCAGTTCTTC.

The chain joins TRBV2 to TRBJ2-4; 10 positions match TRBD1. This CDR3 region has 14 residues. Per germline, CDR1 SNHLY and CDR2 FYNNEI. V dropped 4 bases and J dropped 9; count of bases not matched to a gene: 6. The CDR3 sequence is CASSATGGGSIQYF. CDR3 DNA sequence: TGTGCCAGCAGTGCGACAGGGGGCGGGTCCATTCAGTACTTC.

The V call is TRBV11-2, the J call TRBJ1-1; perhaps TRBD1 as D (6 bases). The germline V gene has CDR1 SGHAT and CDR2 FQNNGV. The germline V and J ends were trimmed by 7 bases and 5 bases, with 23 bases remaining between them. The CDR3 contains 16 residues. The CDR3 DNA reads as TGTGCCAGCACTATTACCGTCGGGGGGCGAGGGACTGAAGCTTTCTTT. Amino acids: CASTITVGGRGTEAFF.

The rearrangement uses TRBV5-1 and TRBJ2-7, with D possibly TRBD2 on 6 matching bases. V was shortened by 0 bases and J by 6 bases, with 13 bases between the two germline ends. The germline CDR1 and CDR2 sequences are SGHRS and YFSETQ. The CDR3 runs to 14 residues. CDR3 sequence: CASSLGGAPFEQYF. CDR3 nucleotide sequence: TGCGCCAGCAGCTTGGGCGGGGCTCCTTTCGAGCAGTACTTC.

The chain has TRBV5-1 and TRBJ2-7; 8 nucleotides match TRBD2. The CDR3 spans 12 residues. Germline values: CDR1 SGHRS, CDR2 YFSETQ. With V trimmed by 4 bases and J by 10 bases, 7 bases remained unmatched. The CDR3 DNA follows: TGCGCCAGCAGCCGGGGGGGTGCGCGCCAGTACTTC. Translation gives CASSRGGARQYF.

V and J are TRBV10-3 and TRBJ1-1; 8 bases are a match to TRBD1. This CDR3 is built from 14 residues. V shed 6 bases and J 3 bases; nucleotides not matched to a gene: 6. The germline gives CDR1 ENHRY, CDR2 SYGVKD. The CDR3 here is CAIRTGQGYTEAFF. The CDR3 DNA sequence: TGTGCCATCAGAACCGGACAGGGATACACTGAAGCTTTCTTT.

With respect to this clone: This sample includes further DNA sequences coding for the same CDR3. The CDR3 loop is CSVAGTEAFF. In DNA, the CDR3 is TGCAGCGTTGCCGGTACTGAAGCTTTCTTT. This chain links TRBV29-1 with TRBJ1-1; D is uncertain. The CDR3 length is 10 residues. Germline-derived CDR1 and CDR2 are SQVTM and ANQGSEA. Trimming removed 4 bases at V and 5 bases at J, with 5 bases between.

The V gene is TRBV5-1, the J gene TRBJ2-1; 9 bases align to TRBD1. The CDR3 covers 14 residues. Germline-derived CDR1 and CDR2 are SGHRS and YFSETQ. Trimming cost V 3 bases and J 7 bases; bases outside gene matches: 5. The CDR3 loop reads CASSWTGAQNEQFF. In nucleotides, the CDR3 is TGCGCCAGCAGCTGGACAGGGGCCCAAAATGAGCAGTTCTTC.

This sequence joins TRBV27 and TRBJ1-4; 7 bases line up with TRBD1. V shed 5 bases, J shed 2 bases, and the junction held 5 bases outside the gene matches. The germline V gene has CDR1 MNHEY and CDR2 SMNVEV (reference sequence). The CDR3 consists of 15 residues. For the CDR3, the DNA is TGTGCCAGCAGTCCAACAGGGGTTACTAATGAAAAACTGTTTTTT. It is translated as CASSPTGVTNEKLFF.

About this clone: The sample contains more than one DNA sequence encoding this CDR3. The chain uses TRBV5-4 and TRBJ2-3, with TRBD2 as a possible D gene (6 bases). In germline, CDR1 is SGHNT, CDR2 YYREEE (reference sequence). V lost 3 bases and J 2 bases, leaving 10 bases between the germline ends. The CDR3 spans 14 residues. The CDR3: CASSWGLDTDTQYF. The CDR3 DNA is TGTGCCAGCAGCTGGGGACTGGACACAGATACGCAGTATTTT.

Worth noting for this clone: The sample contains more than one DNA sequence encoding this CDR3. Here the CDR3 DNA reads TGTGCCAGCAGCGAGGGACAGGGGTACGAGCAGTACTTC. This encodes CASSEGQGYEQYF. The chain recombines TRBV9 with TRBJ2-7; TRBD1 matches at 10 bases. The germline V gene encodes CDR1 SGDLS and CDR2 YYNGEE. The CDR3 extends over 13 amino acids. J gave up 4 bases and V 3 bases, and 1 base lay outside the gene matches.

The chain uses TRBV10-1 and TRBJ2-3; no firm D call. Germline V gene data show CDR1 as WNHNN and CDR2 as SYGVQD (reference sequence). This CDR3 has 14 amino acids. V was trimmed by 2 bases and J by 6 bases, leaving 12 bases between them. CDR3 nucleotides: TGCGCCAGCAGTGAGCCCGGGTGGTCGGATACGCAGTATTTT. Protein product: CASSEPGWSDTQYF.

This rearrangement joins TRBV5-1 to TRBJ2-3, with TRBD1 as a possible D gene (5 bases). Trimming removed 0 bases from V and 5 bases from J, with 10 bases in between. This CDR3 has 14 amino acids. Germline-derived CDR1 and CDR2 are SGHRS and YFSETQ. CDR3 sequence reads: CASSLEDTEDTQYF. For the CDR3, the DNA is TGCGCCAGCAGCTTGGAGGACACTGAAGATACGCAGTATTTT.

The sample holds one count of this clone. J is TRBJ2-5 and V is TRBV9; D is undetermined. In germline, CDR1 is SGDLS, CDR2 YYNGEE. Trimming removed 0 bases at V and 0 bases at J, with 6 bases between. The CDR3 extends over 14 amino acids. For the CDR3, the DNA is TGTGCCAGCAGCGTAGAACAGAACCAAGAGACCCAGTACTTC. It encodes CASSVEQNQETQYF.

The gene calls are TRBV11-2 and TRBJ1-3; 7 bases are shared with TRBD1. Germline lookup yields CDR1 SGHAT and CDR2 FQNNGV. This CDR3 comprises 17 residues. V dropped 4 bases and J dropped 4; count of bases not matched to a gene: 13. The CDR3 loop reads CASSSTGTGAKGNTIYF. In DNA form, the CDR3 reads TGTGCCAGCAGCTCCACGGGCACAGGGGCGAAAGGAAACACCATATATTTT.

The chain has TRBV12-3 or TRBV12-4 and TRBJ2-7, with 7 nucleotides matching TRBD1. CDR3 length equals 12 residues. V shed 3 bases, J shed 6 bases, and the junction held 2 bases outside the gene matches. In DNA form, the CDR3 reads TGTGCCAGCAGTTTTAACAGGGGCGAGCAGTACTTC. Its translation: CASSFNRGEQYF.

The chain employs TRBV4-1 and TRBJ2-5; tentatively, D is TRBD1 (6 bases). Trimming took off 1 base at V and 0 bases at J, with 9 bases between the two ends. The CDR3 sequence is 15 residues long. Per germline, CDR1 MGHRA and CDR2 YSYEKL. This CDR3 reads CASSQAGTNQETQYF. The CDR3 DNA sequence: TGCGCCAGCAGCCAAGCCGGGACAAACCAAGAGACCCAGTACTTC.

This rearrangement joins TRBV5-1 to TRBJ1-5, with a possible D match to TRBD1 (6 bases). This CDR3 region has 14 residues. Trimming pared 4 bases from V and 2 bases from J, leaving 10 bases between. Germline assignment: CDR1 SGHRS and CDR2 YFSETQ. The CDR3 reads CASSLEGGNQPQHF. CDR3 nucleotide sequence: TGCGCCAGCAGCCTGGAGGGGGGCAATCAGCCCCAGCATTTT.

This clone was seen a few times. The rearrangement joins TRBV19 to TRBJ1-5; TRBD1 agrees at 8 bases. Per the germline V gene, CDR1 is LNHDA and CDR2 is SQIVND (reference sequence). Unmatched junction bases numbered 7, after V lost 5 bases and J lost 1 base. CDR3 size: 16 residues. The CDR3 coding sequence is TGTGCCAGTAGTCCCGCAGGGGGCTGGAGCAATCAGCCCCAGCATTTT. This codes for CASSPAGGWSNQPQHF.